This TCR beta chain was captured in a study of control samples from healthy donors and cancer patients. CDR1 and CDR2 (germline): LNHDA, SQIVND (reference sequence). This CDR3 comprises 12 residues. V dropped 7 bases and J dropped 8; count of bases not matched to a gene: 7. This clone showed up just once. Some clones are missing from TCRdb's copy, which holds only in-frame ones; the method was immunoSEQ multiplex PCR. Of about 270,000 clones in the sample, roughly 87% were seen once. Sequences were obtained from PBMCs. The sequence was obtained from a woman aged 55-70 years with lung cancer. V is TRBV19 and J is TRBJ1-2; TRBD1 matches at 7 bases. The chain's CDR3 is CASTRQGGGYTF. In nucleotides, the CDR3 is TGTGCCAGTACCCGACAGGGAGGAGGCTACACCTTC. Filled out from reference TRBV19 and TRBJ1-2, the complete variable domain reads DGGITQSPKYLFRKEGQNVTLSCEQNLNHDAMYWYRQDPGQGLRLIYYSQIVNDFQKGDIAEGYSVSREKKESFPLTVTSAQKNPTAFYLCASTRQGGGYTFGSGTRLTVV.